This T cell receptor beta chain emerged from a study of vaccination effects on CD4 cells after COVID-19. Across the whole study: Each participant was administered two doses of either the BNT162b2 or the mRNA-1273 vaccine.

Trimming removed 4 bases from V and 7 bases from J, with 11 bases in between. Germline V CDR1 and CDR2: SGHDN, FVKESK. The CDR3 sequence is 13 residues long. On this clone: Its specificity is unknown.

Sequencing was preceded by expansion of antigen-specific CD4+ T cells with viral peptide pools in the ViraFEST assay. Following a roughly 11-day culture, CD4+ T cells were purified. Wells of 1.8 million or so PBMC each were grown with 10 IU/ml IL-2 and about 10 ug/ml peptides. Notes on the study in general: Of the vaccine-induced clones from healthy vaccinees, merely 1 of 255 recognized common cold coronaviruses as well.

Clones were read by immunoSEQ multiplex PCR, and TCRdb kept only the in-frame ones, dropping some. The top ten clones hold 1.5% to 2% of a sample with 70,000 to 95,000 clones, roughly 80% of them seen once. The chain uses TRBV14 and TRBJ1-5; a possible D gene is TRBD1 (6 bases). This specimen consisted of CD4+ T cells from PBMCs cultured with HCoV-229E spike peptides, obtained before COVID-19 vaccination. This receptor was taken from a human donor who received a COVID-19 vaccine. The CDR3 loop is CASSPQGNQPQHF. CDR3 DNA sequence: TGTGCCAGCAGCCCCCAGGGGAACCAGCCCCAGCATTTT.